The 18 T cell receptor beta chains listed next were all sequenced from one sample in a study of OX40 agonist ivuxolimab in advanced cancers. Some clones are missing from TCRdb's copy, which holds only in-frame ones; the method was immunoSEQ multiplex PCR. In the table there are approximately 32,000 clones, 84% of which are singletons. Sequences were derived from CD4+ or CD8+ T cells sorted from blood, sampled in a trial of the OX40 agonist ivuxolimab. All receptors derive from an adult with an advanced solid tumor such as melanoma, head and neck, liver or kidney cancer.

The chain uses TRBV7-9 and TRBJ1-6, with D uncertain. V was shortened by 5 bases and J by 9 bases, with 17 bases between the two germline ends. The length of the CDR3 is 15 residues. Per germline, CDR1 SEHNR and CDR2 FQNEAQ (reference sequence). DNA for the CDR3: TGTGCCAGCAGCGAACATACAACAGAAGGTTCACCCCTCCACTTT. Translation: CASSEHTTEGSPLHF.

This chain links TRBV4-1 with TRBJ1-2; possible D gene TRBD1, 5 bases. Germline-derived CDR1 and CDR2 are MGHRA and YSYEKL. This CDR3 is built from 16 residues. Trimming pared 0 bases from V and 5 bases from J, leaving 16 bases between. The CDR3 is CASSQDGGVGLYGYTF. In DNA, the CDR3 is TGCGCCAGCAGCCAAGATGGGGGGGTGGGTCTTTATGGCTACACCTTC.

V usage is TRBV7-3 and J usage is TRBJ2-1; TRBD1 might be the D (6 bases). Germline lookup yields CDR1 SGHTA and CDR2 FQGTGA. The V end lost 5 bases, the J end lost 5 bases, and 19 bases lay between the germline ends. This CDR3 contains 16 residues. CDR3 nucleotide sequence: TGTGCCAGCAGCCTGCGGCACAGGGCCCCCGACAATGAGCAGTTCTTC. It is translated as CASSLRHRAPDNEQFF.

This chain uses TRBV9 with TRBJ2-1; TRBD1 might be the D (6 bases). V dropped 4 bases and J dropped 2 bases, with 16 bases sitting between them. The CDR3 covers 16 residues. Germline lookup yields CDR1 SGDLS and CDR2 YYNGEE. The CDR3, as DNA: TGTGCCAGCAGCCCAGCAGTGGGGGCAGCCTACAATGAGCAGTTCTTC. Its protein product is CASSPAVGAAYNEQFF.

The chain is built from TRBV11-2 and TRBJ2-7; D is tentatively TRBD1 or TRBD2 (5 bases each). Trimming shortened V by 5 bases and J by 2 bases, and 16 bases separated the two germline ends. Germline V gene sequence: CDR1 SGHAT, CDR2 FQNNGV. The CDR3 has 15 residues. CDR3 amino acids: CASSPASGTAYEQYF. CDR3 DNA: TGTGCCAGCAGCCCGGCGTCCGGGACCGCCTACGAGCAGTACTTC.

The chain employs TRBV5-6 and TRBJ2-7; D gene unclear. CDR3 length: 13 amino acids. Deletions cut 0 bases from V and 1 base from J, with 5 bases between. Germline CDR1 reads SGHDT; CDR2 reads YYEEEE. The CDR3 sequence: CASSLDMSYEQYF. CDR3 bases: TGTGCCAGCAGCTTGGACATGTCCTACGAGCAGTACTTC.

As to this clone: A single base separates this from a much larger clone, so it may be a read error. Other DNA variants within this sample encode the same CDR3. CDR3: CAWTARGRGNQPQHF. DNA of the CDR3: TGTGCCTGGACCGCCAGGGGTAGAGGCAATCAGCCCCAGCATTTT. J is TRBJ1-5 and V is TRBV30; maybe TRBD1 (6 bases). The CDR3 sequence is 15 residues long. Trimming shortened V by 4 bases and J by 2 bases, and 15 bases separated the two germline ends. Germline-derived CDR1 and CDR2 are GTSNPN and SVGIG (reference sequence).

V usage is TRBV28 and J usage is TRBJ2-3, with 9 bases fitting TRBD2. The CDR3 length is 17 residues. Germline CDR1 is MDHEN and CDR2 is SYDVKM. V dropped 2 bases and J dropped 2; count of bases not matched to a gene: 8. In DNA, the CDR3 is TGTGCCAGCAGTTTAGCCCATTTAGCGGGGGCCACAGATACGCAGTATTTT. Residues: CASSLAHLAGATDTQYF.

V is TRBV7-9 and J is TRBJ2-1; D is unresolved. The CDR3 is made up of 8 amino acids. The ends were cut back, 5 bases at V and 15 bases at J, with 5 bases in the middle. CDR1 is SEHNR, CDR2 FQNEAQ, per germline (reference sequence). CDR3 in amino acids: CASSPPFF. The CDR3, as DNA: TGTGCCAGCAGCCCGCCGTTCTTC.

The chain recombines TRBV6-1 with TRBJ2-7; 7 nucleotides agree with TRBD1. CDR1 and CDR2 from the germline V gene are MNHNS and SASEGT. With V trimmed by 4 bases and J by 3 bases, 6 bases remained unmatched. The CDR3 covers 14 residues. CDR3 bases: TGTGCCAGCAGTGCTGGGGACAGATTCTACGAGCAGTACTTC. It translates to CASSAGDRFYEQYF.

This chain joins TRBV9 and TRBJ1-1; tentative D call: TRBD1 (6 bases). The CDR3 has 14 residues. In germline, CDR1 is SGDLS, CDR2 YYNGEE. V gave up 4 bases and J gave up 1 base, with 11 bases separating them. The CDR3: CASSSGTPNTEAFF. The CDR3 DNA follows: TGTGCCAGCAGCTCCGGGACACCGAACACTGAAGCTTTCTTT. Full variable domain (missing parts from reference TRBV9 and TRBJ1-1): DSGVTQTPKHLITATGQRVTLRCSPRSGDLSVYWYQQSLDQGLQFLIQYYNGEERAKGNILERFSAQQFPDLHSELNLSSLELGDSALYFCASSSGTPNTEAFFGQGTRLTVV.

The CDR3 is CSASVGNEQYF. DNA of the CDR3: TGCAGTGCTAGCGTAGGAAACGAGCAGTACTTC. The chain joins TRBV20-1 to TRBJ2-7, with D unclear. The CDR3 contains 11 residues. Deletions cut 3 bases from V and 5 bases from J, with 8 bases between. Germline V gene sequence: CDR1 DFQATT, CDR2 SNEGSKA (reference sequence).

The V call is TRBV4-3, the J call TRBJ2-7; tentatively, D is TRBD1 (5 bases). This CDR3 contains 17 residues. Germline-derived CDR1 and CDR2 are LGHNA and YSLEER. Trimming took 1 base from V and 0 from J, leaving 16 bases between them. CDR3 DNA: TGCGCCAGCAGCCAAGGAACACAGGAAGCTAACTCCTACGAGCAGTACTTC. Translation: CASSQGTQEANSYEQYF.

The chain employs TRBV6-5 and TRBJ2-1; 8 bases match TRBD1. The germline gives CDR1 MNHEY, CDR2 SVGAGI. V shed 6 bases, J shed 7 bases, and the junction held 8 bases outside the gene matches. The CDR3 has 14 residues. The CDR3 sequence is CASSLEQGGNEQFF. The CDR3 bases are TGTGCCAGCAGCCTCGAACAGGGGGGAAATGAGCAGTTCTTC.

The chain combines TRBV28 with TRBJ2-7, with TRBD1 matching over 8 bases. The V gene end was trimmed by 7 bases and the J gene end by 0 bases; junction bases not matched to a gene: 5. Germline values: CDR1 MDHEN, CDR2 SYDVKM. The CDR3 totals 14 residues. In DNA form, the CDR3 reads TGTGCCAGCACTCAGCAGGGGGCCTCCTACGAGCAGTACTTC. It yields the protein CASTQQGASYEQYF.

The V and J genes are TRBV2 and TRBJ2-7; D ambiguous. Germline lookup yields CDR1 SNHLY and CDR2 FYNNEI. Between the trimmed V and J ends, which lost 6 bases and 6 bases, there was a span of 6 bases. The CDR3 runs 10 residues. CDR3 region: CASRGGEQYF. The DNA for the CDR3 is TGTGCCAGCAGGGGCGGCGAGCAGTACTTC.

The chain employs TRBV7-9 and TRBJ1-1; D perhaps matches TRBD1 (5 bases). Trimming shortened V by 6 bases and J by 6 bases, and 8 bases separated the two germline ends. CDR1 and CDR2 (germline): SEHNR, FQNEAQ (reference sequence). The CDR3 totals 11 residues. In DNA, the CDR3 is TGTGCCAGCAGGGAGGGGTCTGAAGCTTTCTTT. The encoded protein is CASREGSEAFF.

The V and J genes are TRBV15 and TRBJ1-4, with TRBD1 matching over 11 bases. Germline CDR1 reads LNHNV; CDR2 reads YYDKDF (reference sequence). This CDR3 is built from 16 residues. The junction had 5 bases not matched to a gene; V was cut back by 1 base and J by 7 bases. This CDR3 is CATSRVDGQGAEKLFF. The CDR3 region has the DNA TGTGCCACCAGCAGAGTCGATGGACAGGGGGCTGAAAAACTGTTTTTT. Supplemented by reference TRBV15 and TRBJ1-4, the full variable domain reads DAMVIQNPRYQVTQFGKPVTLSCSQTLNHNVMYWYQQKSSQAPKLLFHYYDKDFNNEADTPDNFQSRRPNTSFCFLDIRSPGLGDTAMYLCATSRVDGQGAEKLFFGSGTQLSVL.